One and the same sample provided the 31 T cell receptor beta chains below, sequenced in a study of CD8+CD57+ T cells in acquired aplastic anemia. All sequencing subjects had displayed CD8+CD57+ cell expansion on flow cytometry. Profiling of TCR beta VDJ combinations and CDR3 sequences used genomic DNA as template. One entry per CDR3 protein, called by TCRdb with MiXCR from the reads. The sample carries approximately 150,000 distinct CDR3 sequences, about 64% recorded once. Sequenced: sorted CD4+, CD8+, or CD8+CD57+ T cells (not recorded which) from PBMCs. The origin of the receptors is a human donor with aplastic anemia.

This rearrangement joins TRBV19 to TRBJ1-2, with 7 bases that match TRBD1. This CDR3 spans 12 amino acids. The germline V gene has CDR1 LNHDA and CDR2 SQIVND (reference sequence). With 6 bases clipped from V and 7 bases from J, the junction kept 5 bases outside the gene matches. DNA of the CDR3: TGTGCCAGTAGAGACAGGGCTAGTGGCTACACCTTC. Translation gives CASRDRASGYTF.

This clonotype was detected only a few times. The chain has TRBV7-2 and TRBJ1-2; possible D gene TRBD1, 5 bases. Per the germline V gene, CDR1 is SGHTA and CDR2 is FQGNSA. V was clipped by 0 bases and J by 0 bases, with 14 bases between them. This CDR3 spans 17 amino acids. This CDR3 reads CASSLARGRNTNYGYTF. The CDR3 coding sequence is TGTGCCAGCAGCTTAGCTAGGGGACGGAACACTAACTATGGCTACACCTTC. The full variable domain, in which reference TRBV7-2 and TRBJ1-2 provide the parts outside the CDR3, is GAGVSQSPSNKVTEKGKDVELRCDPISGHTALYWYRQSLGQGLEFLIYFQGNSAPDKSGLPSDRFSAERTGGSVSTLTIQRTQQEDSAVYLCASSLARGRNTNYGYTFGSGTRLTVV.

This clonotype has just a few counts. The rearrangement links TRBV10-3 to TRBJ2-7, with a possible D match to TRBD2 (5 bases). V lost 4 bases, J lost 0 bases, and 10 bases lay in between. This CDR3 contains 14 residues. The V gene's germline CDR1 is ENHRY and CDR2 SYGVKD. The CDR3 region has the DNA TGTGCCATCAGTGGCGGGCCTCCCTCCTACGAGCAGTACTTC. Translation gives CAISGGPPSYEQYF.

The chain is built from TRBV5-1 and TRBJ2-7; D gene unclear. This CDR3 is 13 amino acids long. The germline V gene has CDR1 SGHRS and CDR2 YFSETQ. V was pared by 0 bases and J by 2 bases, with 6 bases between. This CDR3 is CASSLGPAYEQYF. The CDR3 nucleotides read TGCGCCAGCAGCTTGGGTCCGGCCTACGAGCAGTACTTC. Variable domain in full (rest from reference TRBV5-1 and TRBJ2-7): KAGVTQTPRYLIKTRGQQVTLSCSPISGHRSVSWYQQTPGQGLQFLFEYFSETQRNKGNFPGRFSGRQFSNSRSEMNVSTLELGDSALYLCASSLGPAYEQYFGPGTRLTVT.

This chain links TRBV6-4 with TRBJ2-1; weak D call: TRBD2 (6 bases). The CDR3 contains 15 residues. V lost 2 bases and J 6 bases, leaving 14 bases between the germline ends. Germline assignment: CDR1 MRHNA and CDR2 SNTAGT. The DNA of the CDR3 is TGTGCCAGCAGTGACCGAGAGTCCGGGGGCAATGAGCAGTTCTTC. As protein: CASSDRESGGNEQFF.

The chain couples TRBV19 to TRBJ1-6; D remains ambiguous. V lost 6 bases and J 4 bases, leaving 19 bases between the germline ends. The germline V gene has CDR1 LNHDA and CDR2 SQIVND (reference sequence). This CDR3 contains 17 residues. Here the CDR3 DNA reads TGTGCCAGTAGCGCGCTAGGACGGACCCTATATAATTCACCCCTCCACTTT. Protein: CASSALGRTLYNSPLHF.

This clonotype has just one count. The V gene is TRBV2, the J gene TRBJ1-2; D is undetermined. V lost 4 bases and J lost 4, with 16 bases in between. The CDR3 extends over 15 amino acids. Germline CDR1 SNHLY, CDR2 FYNNEI. The CDR3 coding sequence is TGTGCCAGCAGTGTCGTCACAGTTTTAGGCTATGGCTACACCTTC. Amino acids: CASSVVTVLGYGYTF. Combining the CDR3 with reference TRBV2 and TRBJ1-2 gives the whole variable domain EPEVTQTPSHQVTQMGQEVILRCVPISNHLYFYWYRQILGQKVEFLVSFYNNEISEKSEIFDDQFSVERPDGSNFTLKIRSTKLEDSAMYFCASSVVTVLGYGYTFGSGTRLTVV.

The rearrangement links TRBV19 to TRBJ1-1, with a tentative D call TRBD1 (5 bases). Germline V gene lookup returns CDR1 LNHDA and CDR2 SQIVND (reference sequence). The CDR3 runs to 13 residues. V lost 3 bases and J 4 bases, leaving 9 bases between the germline ends. CDR3 sequence reads: CASSIQRGTEAFF. The CDR3 DNA is TGTGCCAGTAGTATTCAGAGGGGCACTGAAGCTTTCTTT.

The genes are TRBV14 and TRBJ2-2; D gene ambiguous. Trimming removed 1 base at V and 3 bases at J, with 3 bases between. The length of the CDR3 is 13 residues. Germline assignment: CDR1 SGHDN and CDR2 FVKESK. The CDR3 region has the DNA TGTGCCAGCAGCCAAGTGGACACCGGGGAGCTGTTTTTT. Translating it yields CASSQVDTGELFF.

This clonotype was seen a handful of times. The genes are TRBV7-8 and TRBJ2-1; D uncertain. CDR3 length equals 15 residues. Deletions cut 0 bases from V and 6 bases from J, with 12 bases between. The germline V gene encodes CDR1 SGHVS and CDR2 FQNEAQ. CDR3 DNA: TGTGCCAGCAGCTTAGCGAGGCGGCTTGGCAATGAGCAGTTCTTC. Protein product: CASSLARRLGNEQFF.

The CDR3 DNA is TGCAGCGTTGGGACCCGCACTAACTACGAGCAGTACTTC. Protein: CSVGTRTNYEQYF. This chain connects TRBV29-1 to TRBJ2-7; D is uncertain. Germline values: CDR1 SQVTM, CDR2 ANQGSEA. This CDR3 has 13 residues. Trimming left V 4 bases short and J 3 bases short, with 13 bases between.

The chain links TRBV5-6 to TRBJ2-3; D is ambiguous. CDR1 and CDR2 (germline): SGHDT, YYEEEE. The CDR3 has 15 amino acids. The V and J ends lost 5 bases and 0 bases respectively, with 13 bases between them. The CDR3 loop is CASRALGRSTDTQYF. The CDR3 nucleotides are TGTGCCAGCAGAGCCCTCGGCAGAAGCACAGATACGCAGTATTTT.

The rearrangement links TRBV7-2 to TRBJ2-7; TRBD1 might be the D (6 bases). Trimming left V 1 base short and J 4 bases short, with 11 bases between. CDR1 and CDR2 (germline): SGHTA, FQGNSA. The CDR3 length is 14 residues. The CDR3 sequence: CASSLGSGEYEQYF. CDR3 DNA: TGTGCCAGCAGCTTAGGCTCAGGGGAATACGAGCAGTACTTC.

The rearrangement links TRBV2 to TRBJ1-1; 7 bases match TRBD1. V lost 6 bases, J lost 10 bases, and 20 bases stayed unmatched. Germline assignment: CDR1 SNHLY and CDR2 FYNNEI. The CDR3 is 16 amino acids. In DNA, the CDR3 is TGTGCCAGCAGACCAATAGGAGAACCGGGACAGCGAAGAGCTTTCTTT. Translated: CASRPIGEPGQRRAFF.

The CDR3 nucleotides are TGTGCCAGCAGCTTAGGACGGGGAACAGATACGCAGTATTTT. It codes for CASSLGRGTDTQYF. The V call is TRBV7-9, the J call TRBJ2-3, with a tentative D call TRBD2 (5 bases). The CDR3 is 14 amino acids. CDR1 is SEHNR and CDR2 is FQNEAQ in the germline V gene (reference sequence). Trimming took off 1 base at V and 3 bases at J, with 8 bases between the two ends.

The chain carries TRBV20-1 and TRBJ2-5; TRBD2 is a possible D gene (5 bases). In germline, CDR1 is DFQATT, CDR2 SNEGSKA (reference sequence). Trimming cost V 5 bases and J 3 bases, with 10 bases left between them. This CDR3 is 12 amino acids long. The CDR3 reads CSALTGKETQYF. Written as DNA, the CDR3 is TGCAGTGCTTTGACCGGGAAAGAGACCCAGTACTTC.

The chain joins TRBV2 to TRBJ2-6, with D possibly matching TRBD1 (6 bases). Trimming left V 6 bases short and J 0 bases short, with 12 bases between. The CDR3 covers 16 residues. Germline V lookup: CDR1 SNHLY, CDR2 FYNNEI. DNA of the CDR3: TGTGCCAGCAGGACCCGGGACACCTCTGGGGCCAACGTCCTGACTTTC. Encoded protein: CASRTRDTSGANVLTF.

The chain carries TRBV7-2 and TRBJ1-6; TRBD1 matches at 8 bases. Unmatched junction bases numbered 6, after V lost 5 bases and J lost 3 bases. The CDR3 is 16 amino acids. From germline, CDR1 is SGHTA and CDR2 FQGNSA. The DNA for the CDR3 is TGTGCCAGCAGCCGGGGGGACAGGTTCTATAATTCACCCCTCCACTTT. It is translated as CASSRGDRFYNSPLHF. Looking up the rest from reference TRBV7-2 and TRBJ1-6 gives the full variable domain: GAGVSQSPSNKVTEKGKDVELRCDPISGHTALYWYRQSLGQGLEFLIYFQGNSAPDKSGLPSDRFSAERTGGSVSTLTIQRTQQEDSAVYLCASSRGDRFYNSPLHFGNGTRLTVT.

This clonotype was counted at least ten times. The chain has TRBV19 and TRBJ1-2; D gene uncertain. V lost 6 bases, J lost 3 bases, and 11 bases lay in between. Germline loops: CDR1 LNHDA, CDR2 SQIVND (reference sequence). The CDR3 spans 13 residues. In DNA, the CDR3 is TGTGCCAGTAGCTCCCCTGGCGACTATGGCTACACCTTC. This gives the protein CASSSPGDYGYTF.

This chain uses TRBV5-1 with TRBJ2-5; no definite D call. The germline CDR1 and CDR2 sequences are SGHRS and YFSETQ. V was cut by 0 bases and J by 3 bases, with 6 bases left in between. The CDR3 consists of 13 residues. The CDR3 sequence: CASSLEAEETQYF. In DNA, the CDR3 is TGCGCCAGCAGCTTGGAGGCGGAAGAGACCCAGTACTTC.

The rearrangement uses TRBV6-1 and TRBJ2-7; D possibly corresponds to TRBD2 (5 bases). This CDR3 comprises 13 residues. V was clipped by 5 bases and J by 3 bases, with 11 bases between them. Per germline, CDR1 MNHNS and CDR2 SASEGT. DNA for the CDR3: TGTGCCAGCAGTTTACTAGTTGACTACGAGCAGTACTTC. Protein product: CASSLLVDYEQYF.

The chain has TRBV29-1 and TRBJ2-5, with D perhaps matching TRBD1 (5 bases). CDR1 and CDR2 from the germline V gene are SQVTM and ANQGSEA. Between the trimmed V and J ends, which lost 7 bases and 1 base, there was a span of 19 bases. This CDR3 has 15 residues. The CDR3 protein is CSGTPAGSPQETQYF. The DNA of the CDR3 is TGCAGCGGCACCCCAGCAGGGTCCCCCCAAGAGACCCAGTACTTC. Combining the CDR3 with reference TRBV29-1 and TRBJ2-5 gives the whole variable domain SAVISQKPSRDICQRGTSLTIQCQVDSQVTMMFWYRQQPGQSLTLIATANQGSEATYESGFVIDKFPISRPNLTFSTLTVSNMSPEDSSIYLCSGTPAGSPQETQYFGPGTRLLVL.

This clonotype turned up a few times. The genes are TRBV7-9 and TRBJ2-2; TRBD2 matches 10 bases. The J segment lost 3 bases and the V segment lost 5 bases, leaving 15 bases of the junction unmatched. The CDR3 runs 19 residues. Germline CDR1 is SEHNR and CDR2 is FQNEAQ (reference sequence). CDR3 region: CASSDRGRAGGSYTGELFF. The CDR3 DNA follows: TGTGCCAGCAGCGACCGGGGCAGAGCGGGAGGGTCTTACACCGGGGAGCTGTTTTTT.

For this clonotype: Its ends do not fully match the called genes, so a read error is possible. J is TRBJ2-3 and V is TRBV7-8; D possibly corresponds to TRBD2 (5 bases). The CDR3 loop spans 12 amino acids. Germline CDR1 SGHVS, CDR2 FQNEAQ. CDR3 amino acids: CAGSGTTDTQYF. As DNA, the CDR3 is TGTGCCGGCAGCGGAACCACAGATACGCAGTATTTT. The whole variable domain, filled in from reference TRBV7-8 and TRBJ2-3, reads GAGVSQSPRYKVAKRGQDVALRCDPISGHVSLFWYQQALGQGPEFLTYFQNEAQLDKSGLPSDRFFAERPEGSVSTLKIQRTQQEDSAVYLCAGSGTTDTQYFGPGTRLTVL.

This chain uses TRBV7-8 with TRBJ1-1; 9 bases fit TRBD1. This CDR3 is 14 amino acids long. Germline CDR1 reads SGHVS; CDR2 reads FQNEAQ. Losses at the gene ends were 6 bases for V and 4 bases for J; bases not matched to a gene: 6. DNA for the CDR3: TGTGCCAGCAGTAACAGGGGGCGCGGCACTGAAGCTTTCTTT. Encoded protein: CASSNRGRGTEAFF.

The chain is built from TRBV19 and TRBJ1-1, with D unclear. Trimming pared 10 bases from V and 7 bases from J, leaving 16 bases between. The CDR3 is 12 amino acids. CDR1 and CDR2 (germline): LNHDA, SQIVND (reference sequence). The CDR3 loop reads CATKTSYLEAFF. CDR3 coding DNA: TGTGCCACCAAGACGTCCTACCTTGAAGCTTTCTTT.

The chain joins TRBV7-6 to TRBJ1-3; D might be TRBD1 (6 bases). CDR1 is SGHVS and CDR2 is FNYEAQ in the germline V gene. Trimming removed 3 bases at V and 0 bases at J, with 9 bases between. This CDR3 has 15 residues. The CDR3 nucleotides read TGTGCCAGCAGCTTGGGGGCAGACTCTGGAAACACCATATATTTT. The encoded protein is CASSLGADSGNTIYF.

The gene calls are TRBV15 and TRBJ1-1; 10 bases agree with TRBD1. With V trimmed by 10 bases and J by 7 bases, 9 bases remained unmatched. The germline V gene encodes CDR1 LNHNV and CDR2 YYDKDF (reference sequence). The CDR3 totals 13 residues. For the CDR3, the DNA is TGTGCCATCCGACAGGGGGCTTTTGGTGAAGCTTTCTTT. This sequence encodes CAIRQGAFGEAFF. The full variable domain, in which reference TRBV15 and TRBJ1-1 provide the parts outside the CDR3, is DAMVIQNPRYQVTQFGKPVTLSCSQTLNHNVMYWYQQKSSQAPKLLFHYYDKDFNNEADTPDNFQSRRPNTSFCFLDIRSPGLGDTAMYLCAIRQGAFGEAFFGQGTRLTVV.

The V and J genes are TRBV19 and TRBJ1-5, with D tentatively TRBD1 (6 bases). V lost 3 bases to trimming and J lost 4 bases, with 10 bases between them. The CDR3 runs 14 residues. Per germline, CDR1 LNHDA and CDR2 SQIVND (reference sequence). This CDR3 reads CASSIRDNNQPQHF. CDR3 nucleotides: TGTGCCAGTAGTATCCGGGACAATAATCAGCCCCAGCATTTT.

The chain has TRBV5-1 and TRBJ2-3; D is perhaps TRBD1 (6 bases). Germline V gives CDR1 SGHRS, CDR2 YFSETQ. The CDR3 spans 12 residues. Deletions cut 1 base from V and 6 bases from J, with 6 bases between. In DNA, the CDR3 is TGCGCCAGCAGCTTGACAGGGGATACGCAGTATTTT. Encoded protein: CASSLTGDTQYF.

The V gene is TRBV15, the J gene TRBJ1-1; 11 bases are a match to TRBD1. The CDR3 length is 17 residues. V gave up 2 bases and J gave up 4 bases; unmatched junction bases: 9. In germline, CDR1 is LNHNV, CDR2 YYDKDF (reference sequence). CDR3: CATSRPFPGQGGTEAFF. The CDR3 region has the DNA TGTGCCACCAGCAGACCATTTCCGGGACAGGGGGGCACTGAAGCTTTCTTT. Variable domain in full (rest from reference TRBV15 and TRBJ1-1): DAMVIQNPRYQVTQFGKPVTLSCSQTLNHNVMYWYQQKSSQAPKLLFHYYDKDFNNEADTPDNFQSRRPNTSFCFLDIRSPGLGDTAMYLCATSRPFPGQGGTEAFFGQGTRLTVV.